The 18 T cell receptor beta chains below were found in one sample sequenced in a study of blood T cell repertoires in COVID-19. Assay: immunoSEQ multiplex PCR; the TCRdb copy retains only in-frame clones and omits some. The sample includes roughly 160,000 clones, under 95% seen only once; the top ten take roughly 4.5%. Sequences were obtained from peripheral blood. The receptors shown here come from a young man with COVID-19, enrolled during active disease.

This chain connects TRBV3-1 (or the pseudogene TRBV3-2) to TRBJ2-1, with D unclear. Germline lookup yields CDR1 LGHDT and CDR2 YNNKEL (reference sequence). This CDR3 is 14 amino acids long. The germline V and J ends were trimmed by 1 base and 7 bases, with 11 bases remaining between them. The CDR3 DNA is TGTGCCAGCAGCCAAGTCCGGTCCGGGAATGAGCAGTTCTTC. Translating gives CASSQVRSGNEQFF.

The genes are TRBV4-1 and TRBJ1-6; the match to TRBD1 covers 7 bases. The trim removed 1 base at V and 6 bases at J, leaving 3 bases unmatched. Per the germline V gene, CDR1 is MGHRA and CDR2 is YSYEKL. The CDR3 totals 15 residues. CDR3 nucleotide sequence: TGCGCCAGCAGCCAAGCCGGGACAGTTAATTCACCCCTCCACTTT. Translation gives CASSQAGTVNSPLHF.

V gene TRBV4-1 combines with J gene TRBJ1-1; TRBD1 matches at 10 bases. Looked up from germline, CDR1 is MGHRA and CDR2 is YSYEKL. V was clipped by 0 bases and J by 5 bases; unmatched bases: 6. The CDR3 covers 16 residues. The CDR3 DNA sequence: TGCGCCAGCAGCCAAGAGACCGGGACAGGGGCGACTGAAGCTTTCTTT. This codes for CASSQETGTGATEAFF.

The sample holds a few counts of this clone. V and J are TRBV6-5 and TRBJ1-3; a possible D gene is TRBD1 (6 bases). The CDR3 runs 15 residues. Trimming pared 4 bases from V and 0 bases from J, leaving 10 bases between. Per the germline V gene, CDR1 is MNHEY and CDR2 is SVGAGI. The DNA for the CDR3 is TGTGCCAGCAGTTGGACAGCCCTCTCTGGAAACACCATATATTTT. This codes for CASSWTALSGNTIYF.

The chain has TRBV7-2 and TRBJ2-7, with D tentatively TRBD2 (5 bases). CDR1 and CDR2 (germline): SGHTA, FQGNSA. The V end lost 1 base, the J end lost 2 bases, and 6 bases lay between the germline ends. The CDR3 loop spans 13 amino acids. The CDR3 loop reads CASSLVRAYEQYF. DNA for the CDR3: TGTGCCAGCAGCTTAGTGAGGGCCTACGAGCAGTACTTC.

This chain links TRBV6-6 with TRBJ2-7; TRBD1 might be the D (5 bases). The length of the CDR3 is 12 residues. The germline CDR1 and CDR2 sequences are MNHNY and SVGAGI (reference sequence). V was cut by 6 bases and J by 3 bases, with 9 bases left in between. CDR3 nucleotide sequence: TGTGCCAGCAGCCGGACATACTACGAGCAGTACTTC. Its translation: CASSRTYYEQYF.

This chain uses TRBV6-6 with TRBJ1-5, with D unresolved. V lost 7 bases, J lost 0 bases, and 10 bases lay in between. The CDR3 has 14 residues. In germline, CDR1 is MNHNY, CDR2 SVGAGI (reference sequence). The CDR3 sequence: CASTSEVSNQPQHF. As DNA, the CDR3 is TGTGCCAGCACTTCTGAGGTTAGCAATCAGCCCCAGCATTTT.

This chain links TRBV28 with TRBJ2-7, with TRBD1 matching over 10 bases. Germline trimming cut 5 bases from V and 4 bases from J; bases unmatched to any gene: 8. Looked up from germline, CDR1 is MDHEN and CDR2 is SYDVKM. CDR3 length: 15 amino acids. CDR3 residues: CASSPETGGGYEQYF. The CDR3 region has the DNA TGTGCCAGCAGTCCAGAGACAGGGGGCGGATACGAGCAGTACTTC. The complete variable domain, with remaining parts taken from reference TRBV28 and TRBJ2-7, reads DVKVTQSSRYLVKRTGEKVFLECVQDMDHENMFWYRQDPGLGLRLIYFSYDVKMKEKGDIPEGYSVSREKKERFSLILESASTNQTSMYLCASSPETGGGYEQYFGPGTRLTVT.

The chain links TRBV7-9 to TRBJ1-2, with 7 bases fitting TRBD1. CDR1 is SEHNR and CDR2 is FQNEAQ in the germline V gene (reference sequence). The CDR3 spans 15 residues. The trim removed 3 bases at V and 4 bases at J, leaving 8 bases unmatched. CDR3 bases: TGTGCCAGCAGCTTGGGGACAGACTTTGGCTATGGCTACACCTTC. Its translation: CASSLGTDFGYGYTF.

The chain couples TRBV9 to TRBJ1-5; 7 bases are a match to TRBD1. The CDR3 contains 15 residues. Germline lookup yields CDR1 SGDLS and CDR2 YYNGEE. V trimming: 2 bases; J trimming: 6 bases; junction bases outside the gene matches: 8. The CDR3 region has the DNA TGTGCCAGCAGCGTGGCAGGGGGTAACGGTCAGCCCCAGCATTTT. This encodes CASSVAGGNGQPQHF.

As concerns this clone: The junction does not match germline at one end; this may be a read error. The chain is built from TRBV7-6 and TRBJ1-4; 7 positions match TRBD1. Per germline, CDR1 SGHVS and CDR2 FNYEAQ. This CDR3 contains 16 residues. The CDR3, as DNA: TGTGCCAGCAGCTTATTCCCGGGACAGTCTAATGAAAAACTGCTTTTT. This sequence encodes CASSLFPGQSNEKLLF.

The V and J genes are TRBV29-1 and TRBJ2-3; D is perhaps TRBD2 (5 bases). Germline-derived CDR1 and CDR2 are SQVTM and ANQGSEA. V lost 3 bases to trimming and J lost 0 bases, with 7 bases between them. The CDR3 is 13 amino acids. In nucleotides, the CDR3 is TGCAGCGTTGAGGCGGGTAGCACAGATACGCAGTATTTT. Residues: CSVEAGSTDTQYF.

Comments on this clone: The junction departs from germline at one end; a sequencing error may be responsible. This chain joins TRBV5-4 and TRBJ1-4, with 9 bases that match TRBD1. From germline, CDR1 is SGHNT and CDR2 YYREEE (reference sequence). The CDR3 spans 14 residues. The CDR3 DNA sequence: TGTGCCAGCAGCTCGGGACAGGGTGGCGAAAAACTGCTTTTT. Its protein product is CASSSGQGGEKLLF.

This rearrangement joins TRBV27 to TRBJ2-6; perhaps TRBD2 as D (5 bases). The germline V gene encodes CDR1 MNHEY and CDR2 SMNVEV (reference sequence). This CDR3 spans 18 amino acids. V lost 4 bases to trimming and J lost 0 bases, with 16 bases between them. CDR3 in amino acids: CASSSRRAGHSGANVLTF. The CDR3, as DNA: TGTGCCAGCAGTTCCCGGCGGGCAGGTCACTCTGGGGCCAACGTCCTGACTTTC.

V and J are TRBV20-1 and TRBJ1-1; TRBD1 matches at 9 bases. The V gene's germline CDR1 is DFQATT and CDR2 SNEGSKA (reference sequence). This CDR3 comprises 11 residues. J gave up 7 bases and V 6 bases, and 3 bases lay outside the gene matches. The CDR3 nucleotides read TGCAGTGCAAGGACAGGGGATGAAGCTTTCTTT. Translation gives CSARTGDEAFF.

The chain is built from TRBV9 and TRBJ2-3, with 8 bases matching TRBD2. Trimming took 0 bases from V and 13 from J; bases not matched to a gene: 7. This CDR3 contains 13 residues. The germline V gene encodes CDR1 SGDLS and CDR2 YYNGEE. The CDR3, as DNA: TGTGCCAGCAGCGTAGCAACGGCGGGAGGAAAGTATTTT. This sequence encodes CASSVATAGGKYF.

The V call is TRBV21-1, the J call TRBJ1-5; the DNA was not used to check the table's D call, TRBD1. TRBV21-1 is labeled a pseudogene. This CDR3 has 18 amino acids. For the CDR3, the DNA is TGTGCCAGCAGCAAAATCACCCCGGACAGGGGACTCAATCAGCCCCAGCATTTT. Its translation is CASSKITPDRGLNQPQHF.

V is TRBV5-1 and J is TRBJ2-7; 9 bases match TRBD1. The V and J ends lost 0 bases and 4 bases, in that order; junction bases with no gene match: 2. Per germline, CDR1 SGHRS and CDR2 YFSETQ. This CDR3 comprises 14 residues. Written as DNA, the CDR3 is TGCGCCAGCAGCTTGGTGGGACAGGGTTACGAGCAGTACTTC. It is translated as CASSLVGQGYEQYF.